The 22 T cell receptor beta chains reported below all come from one sample, sequenced in a study of T cell repertoires in cytomegalovirus infection (dated by TCRdb to between 2019 and 2020). Sequencer: Illumina HiSeq 1500. In-frame beta chains were kept once TCRdb had trimmed the public reads at Q25 with fastp and called clones with MiXCR. Every CDR3 protein is listed once, alongside the most common genes and DNA of its rows. This sample has hundreds of thousands of distinct CDR3 sequences in its table, and about a sixth of those were observed once. About 12% of the sample is taken by the ten largest. The specimen sequenced was PBMCs. The receptor set was obtained from a human donor in good health (CMV status not recorded). Some clones in this sample may be carry-over from other donors' samples.

This clonotype was seen many times. The chain recombines TRBV7-2 with TRBJ2-7, with a possible D match to TRBD1 (6 bases). This CDR3 has 15 amino acids. Per the germline V gene, CDR1 is SGHTA and CDR2 is FQGNSA. Trimming pared 5 bases from V and 0 bases from J, leaving 14 bases between. In nucleotides, the CDR3 is TGTGCCAGCAGCACCCGGACAGAGCTCTCCTACGAGCAGTACTTC. Protein: CASSTRTELSYEQYF.

The chain uses TRBV5-1 and TRBJ2-5, with D perhaps matching TRBD1 or TRBD2 (5 bases each). Trimming took 4 bases from V and 5 from J, leaving 18 bases between them. The CDR3 sequence is 15 residues long. From germline, CDR1 is SGHRS and CDR2 YFSETQ. CDR3 loop: CASSGALVRGETQYF. For the CDR3, the DNA is TGCGCCAGCAGCGGAGCCCTTGTCCGGGGCGAGACCCAGTACTTC. Full variable domain (missing parts from reference TRBV5-1 and TRBJ2-5): KAGVTQTPRYLIKTRGQQVTLSCSPISGHRSVSWYQQTPGQGLQFLFEYFSETQRNKGNFPGRFSGRQFSNSRSEMNVSTLELGDSALYLCASSGALVRGETQYFGPGTRLLVL.

The chain combines TRBV24-1 with TRBJ1-2, with D unclear. Deletions cut 2 bases from V and 4 bases from J, with 7 bases between. Germline CDR1 reads KGHDR; CDR2 reads SFDVKD. This CDR3 is built from 13 residues. In DNA, the CDR3 is TGTGCCACCAGTGATTCGGAAATCTATGGCTACACCTTC. This encodes CATSDSEIYGYTF.

Only a few counts were recorded for this clonotype. The rearrangement links TRBV28 to TRBJ1-1, with unresolved D. The germline V gene has CDR1 MDHEN and CDR2 SYDVKM. The CDR3 extends over 12 amino acids. Trimming removed 8 bases from V and 1 base from J, with 8 bases in between. This chain's CDR3 is CASSTANTEAFF. The CDR3 DNA reads as TGTGCCAGCTCAACAGCGAACACTGAAGCTTTCTTT.

This clonotype was seen a few times. This sequence joins TRBV19 and TRBJ2-2, with D unresolved. Per germline, CDR1 LNHDA and CDR2 SQIVND (reference sequence). The CDR3 is 16 residues long. Trimming removed 3 bases at V and 0 bases at J, with 11 bases between. CDR3 sequence (DNA): TGTGCCAGTAGTATGGGTCTCGCGGCGAACACCGGGGAGCTGTTTTTT. It is translated as CASSMGLAANTGELFF. The full variable domain, rest sourced from reference TRBV19 and TRBJ2-2, is DGGITQSPKYLFRKEGQNVTLSCEQNLNHDAMYWYRQDPGQGLRLIYYSQIVNDFQKGDIAEGYSVSREKKESFPLTVTSAQKNPTAFYLCASSMGLAANTGELFFGEGSRLTVL.

The chain employs TRBV7-2 and TRBJ1-3; maybe TRBD1 (5 bases). Germline CDR1 reads SGHTA; CDR2 reads FQGNSA. This CDR3 has 15 residues. V was shortened by 1 base and J by 2 bases, with 9 bases between the two germline ends. CDR3: CASSLEQGTGNTIYF. The CDR3 bases are TGTGCCAGCAGCTTAGAGCAGGGTACTGGAAACACCATATATTTT.

The chain recombines TRBV24-1 with TRBJ2-5; TRBD2 might be the D (5 bases). V lost 9 bases and J lost 1, with 11 bases in between. This CDR3 comprises 13 residues. Germline loops: CDR1 KGHDR, CDR2 SFDVKD. The CDR3 DNA reads TGTGCCACCGCGGGCAGCCTCCAAGAGACCCAGTACTTC. It encodes CATAGSLQETQYF.

This clonotype was detected a few times. The CDR3 loop is CASSLEVVHGYTF. The CDR3 nucleotides are TGTGCCAGCAGCTTGGAGGTGGTCCATGGCTACACCTTC. The chain couples TRBV7-9 to TRBJ1-2; D gene uncertain. Between the trimmed V and J ends, which lost 3 bases and 6 bases, there was a span of 11 bases. CDR1 is SEHNR, CDR2 FQNEAQ, per germline (reference sequence). CDR3 length: 13 amino acids.

The sample holds a few counts of this clonotype. This sequence joins TRBV7-9 and TRBJ2-3, with TRBD2 matching 10 bases. This CDR3 spans 13 amino acids. Germline values: CDR1 SEHNR, CDR2 FQNEAQ (reference sequence). CDR3 DNA sequence: TGTGGAGCGGGGGGGCCTAGCACAGATACGCAGTATTTT. It is translated as CGAGGPSTDTQYF.

The V and J genes are TRBV6-2 or TRBV6-3 and TRBJ2-2; 9 nucleotides match TRBD1. The germline V gene encodes CDR1 MNHEY and CDR2 SVGEGT. Trimming removed 7 bases from V and 6 bases from J; junction bases left unmatched: 15. The CDR3 contains 17 residues. The CDR3 spells CASTTSHRDRDPGELFF. The CDR3 nucleotides read TGTGCCAGCACTACAAGTCACCGGGACAGGGACCCCGGGGAGCTGTTTTTT.

Ten or more counts support this clonotype. The J gene is TRBJ2-1, the V gene TRBV7-8, with D perhaps given as TRBD1 or TRBD2 (7 bases each). The CDR3 is made up of 17 amino acids. V was cut by 5 bases and J by 0 bases, with 17 bases left in between. Germline CDR1 reads SGHVS; CDR2 reads FQNEAQ. This CDR3 is CASSQGGGGSSYNEQFF. In nucleotides, the CDR3 is TGTGCCAGCAGCCAGGGGGGGGGGGGGAGCTCCTACAATGAGCAGTTCTTC.

This CDR3 reads CASSVTGATYEQYF. CDR3 DNA: TGTGCCAGCAGCGTGACTGGGGCGACCTACGAGCAGTACTTC. The chain couples TRBV5-5 to TRBJ2-7, with D possibly matching TRBD1 (5 bases). Trimming shortened V by 4 bases and J by 2 bases, and 13 bases separated the two germline ends. The CDR3 covers 14 residues. Germline CDR1 reads SGHKS; CDR2 reads YYEKEE (reference sequence).

This clonotype was observed many times. The V call is TRBV7-2, the J call TRBJ2-3, with a tentative D call TRBD1 (6 bases). Trimming removed 1 base at V and 4 bases at J, with 12 bases between. Germline loops: CDR1 SGHTA, CDR2 FQGNSA. The CDR3 covers 15 residues. As DNA, the CDR3 is TGTGCCAGCAGCTTAGTTGGGGGCATCGCAGATACGCAGTATTTT. Its protein is CASSLVGGIADTQYF.

This clonotype was counted a few times. The chain is built from TRBV5-1 and TRBJ1-5, with 8 bases lining up with TRBD1. Germline V gene sequence: CDR1 SGHRS, CDR2 YFSETQ. V lost 4 bases to trimming and J lost 2 bases; unmatched junction nucleotides: 2. This CDR3 region has 14 residues. The CDR3 loop reads CASSAGQGNQPQHF. The CDR3 DNA reads as TGCGCCAGCAGCGCGGGACAGGGCAATCAGCCCCAGCATTTT.

The V and J genes are TRBV6-6 and TRBJ2-3, with 9 positions matching TRBD2. Per germline, CDR1 MNHNY and CDR2 SVGAGI (reference sequence). The CDR3 has 14 residues. V lost 6 bases to trimming and J lost 4 bases; unmatched junction nucleotides: 5. The CDR3 is CASRERGVSDTQYF. In DNA form, the CDR3 reads TGTGCCAGCAGAGAGCGGGGGGTTTCAGATACGCAGTATTTT.

This chain uses TRBV6-1 with TRBJ2-3; D not certain. This CDR3 has 13 amino acids. The V end was cut by 8 bases, the J end by 3 bases, with 12 bases between. The germline gives CDR1 MNHNS, CDR2 SASEGT. The CDR3 here is CASCRVLTDTQYF. Here the CDR3 DNA reads TGTGCCAGCTGTCGGGTTTTGACAGATACGCAGTATTTT.

This clonotype has at least ten counts. The V gene is TRBV7-2, the J gene TRBJ1-2; D perhaps matches TRBD1 (6 bases). Germline V gene sequence: CDR1 SGHTA, CDR2 FQGNSA. V dropped 8 bases and J dropped 9 bases, with 16 bases sitting between them. This CDR3 spans 12 amino acids. CDR3 residues: CASGPGGFSYTF. DNA of the CDR3: TGTGCCAGCGGACCCGGGGGCTTTAGCTACACCTTC.

The J gene is TRBJ2-7, the V gene TRBV5-4; 11 positions match TRBD1. Germline CDR1 reads SGHNT; CDR2 reads YYREEE (reference sequence). The ends lost 1 base at V and 2 bases at J; junction bases unmatched: 5. The CDR3 extends over 16 amino acids. CDR3 protein: CASSLYPGQGAYEQYF. The CDR3 nucleotides are TGTGCCAGCAGCTTGTACCCGGGACAGGGGGCCTACGAGCAGTACTTC. The full variable domain, completed using reference TRBV5-4 and TRBJ2-7, is ETGVTQSPTHLIKTRGQQVTLRCSSQSGHNTVSWYQQALGQGPQFIFQYYREEENGRGNFPPRFSGLQFPNYSSELNVNALELDDSALYLCASSLYPGQGAYEQYFGPGTRLTVT.

This clonotype was seen repeatedly, ten times or more. The V call is TRBV7-2, the J call TRBJ1-3; 7 bases align to TRBD1. CDR1 and CDR2 (germline): SGHTA, FQGNSA. V gave up 3 bases and J gave up 0 bases; unmatched junction bases: 5. The CDR3 is made up of 16 amino acids. CDR3 DNA sequence: TGTGCCAGCAGCTTGGACAGGATTGTCTCTGGAAACACCATATATTTT. The encoded protein is CASSLDRIVSGNTIYF.

In this sample, this clonotype turned up many times. This chain links TRBV7-2 with TRBJ2-5; 12 bases fit TRBD2. CDR3 length: 15 amino acids. Germline assignment: CDR1 SGHTA and CDR2 FQGNSA. V lost 5 bases and J lost 2; bases outside the gene matches: 3. The CDR3 is CASSKTSGGQETQYF. The CDR3 DNA is TGTGCCAGCAGCAAGACTAGCGGGGGACAAGAGACCCAGTACTTC.

This clonotype was seen many times. This chain connects TRBV12-5 to TRBJ2-2; 9 nucleotides align to TRBD1. CDR3 length: 15 residues. The ends lost 5 bases at V and 7 bases at J; junction bases unmatched: 8. Germline V gene data show CDR1 as LGHNT and CDR2 as FRNRAP. CDR3 sequence (DNA): TGTGCTAGTGGTGGCACCGGGACAGGGTACGGGGAGCTGTTTTTT. As protein: CASGGTGTGYGELFF.

This clonotype has just a few counts. V usage is TRBV20-1 and J usage is TRBJ2-7, with D unclear. This CDR3 region has 14 residues. The germline CDR1 and CDR2 sequences are DFQATT and SNEGSKA (reference sequence). Trimming took 6 bases from V and 0 from J, leaving 15 bases between them. CDR3 DNA sequence: TGCAGTGCCGCCTGGACGGAGATCTCCTACGAGCAGTACTTC. This encodes CSAAWTEISYEQYF.